This T cell receptor (beta chain) was found in a study of blood T cell repertoires in COVID-19. In the study overall: Samples taken during acute and convalescent COVID-19 were collected in the United States, Italy and Spain. Sources were T cells, B-cell-depleted T cells, or PBMCs; the material itself was cDNA or gDNA.

Original processing notes: The assay estimated nucleated cells by amplifying reference gene primers. Profiling relied on immunoSEQ multiplex PCR, and the TCRdb table lists in-frame clones only, not all of them. V and J calls and clone size are copied from that table; D and trimming were computed from the DNA. Here the sample spans 250,000 or so clones, roughly 83% being singletons. CDR3 size: 14 residues. The V and J ends lost 2 bases and 4 bases respectively, with 12 bases between them. Per the germline V gene, CDR1 is MGHDK and CDR2 is SYGVNS. This clone was counted a few times. This receptor was identified in a man older than 75 with acute or convalescent COVID-19. The V call is TRBV25-1, the J call TRBJ2-7; weak D call: TRBD2 (5 bases). The sequencing sample was made of peripheral blood. The CDR3 DNA sequence: TGTGCCAGCAGTGAACCGGGGTCCCTTTACGAGCAGTACTTC. Protein sequence: CASSEPGSLYEQYF.